The entry below gives a single T cell receptor (beta chain) sequence along with its context. The data derive from a study of blood T cell repertoires in COVID-19. J gave up 4 bases and V 4 bases, and 8 bases lay outside the gene matches. The CDR3 has 15 amino acids. Germline V CDR1 and CDR2: SGHRS, YFSETQ. Some clones are missing from TCRdb's copy, which holds only in-frame ones; the method was immunoSEQ multiplex PCR. The sample lists about 150,000 clones, roughly nine tenths occurring once. The source of this sequence is a young man with COVID-19, enrolled during active disease. The sample was peripheral blood. The chain couples TRBV5-1 to TRBJ2-5; 9 nucleotides align to TRBD2. The CDR3 DNA reads TGCGCCAGCAGCACCCTAGCGGGATTAGGAGAGACCCAGTACTTC. This sequence encodes CASSTLAGLGETQYF.